These 10 T cell receptor beta chains originate from one sample sequenced in a study of regulatory T cells in long-lasting Graves disease. Time point described: newly diagnosed GD, antithyroid drugs for less than 3 months. PBMC-extracted RNA yielded the TCR library. iRepertoire HTBI primers and Arm-PCR of CDR3 regions built TCR beta libraries. TCRdb processed the multiplex PCR reads anew with MiXCR; each CDR3 protein has one entry. Of under 250,000 distinct CDR3 sequences in the sample, 20% to 25% are singletons; the top ten hold about 14%. Sequencing was performed on peripheral blood mononuclear cells (PBMCs), taken at new diagnosis, from a patient treated with antithyroid drugs. The receptors shown here come from a female donor with Graves disease.

This clonotype was picked up many times. The chain recombines TRBV3-1 with TRBJ1-3; no definite D call. The V gene's germline CDR1 is LGHDT and CDR2 YNNKEL (reference sequence). This CDR3 has 15 amino acids. V lost 0 bases and J 0 bases, leaving 6 bases between the germline ends. CDR3 nucleotide sequence: TGTGCCAGCAGCCAAGACAGATTCTCTGGAAACACCATATATTTT. This encodes CASSQDRFSGNTIYF.

This clonotype was picked up many times. The chain employs TRBV12-3 or TRBV12-4 and TRBJ2-5; either TRBD1 or TRBD2 may fit D (5 bases each). The CDR3 runs 13 residues. V was clipped by 4 bases and J by 5 bases, with 11 bases between them. The CDR3 DNA follows: TGTGCCAGCAGTTGGGGACGGTCCGAGACCCAGTACTTC. Protein product: CASSWGRSETQYF.

This clonotype was found many times. This sequence joins TRBV4-1 and TRBJ2-3; D gene ambiguous. This CDR3 has 15 amino acids. The V and J ends lost 0 bases and 4 bases respectively, with 11 bases between them. Looked up from germline, CDR1 is MGHRA and CDR2 is YSYEKL. The CDR3 is CASSQEGLGSDTQYF. The CDR3 DNA is TGCGCCAGCAGCCAAGAAGGGCTGGGGTCAGATACGCAGTATTTT.

The sample holds many counts of this clonotype. The chain uses TRBV7-2 and TRBJ2-3; 7 positions agree with TRBD1. The CDR3 runs 16 residues. Germline V lookup: CDR1 SGHTA, CDR2 FQGNSA. The V segment lost 4 bases and the J segment 4 bases; nucleotides outside the gene matches: 11. CDR3 loop: CASSSTGAGRSDTQYF. As DNA, the CDR3 is TGTGCCAGCAGCTCCACAGGGGCAGGGAGATCAGATACGCAGTATTTT.

This clonotype was counted at least ten times. This chain joins TRBV27 and TRBJ2-2; D might be TRBD2 (5 bases). This CDR3 contains 15 residues. CDR1 is MNHEY, CDR2 SMNVEV, per germline (reference sequence). Trimming removed 0 bases at V and 2 bases at J, with 7 bases between. The CDR3 coding sequence is TGTGCCAGCAGTTTATCGCCGGGAAACACCGGGGAGCTGTTTTTT. Amino acid sequence: CASSLSPGNTGELFF.

This clonotype was observed many times. The gene calls are TRBV29-1 and TRBJ2-3, with a tentative D call TRBD1 (6 bases). CDR3 length: 14 amino acids. Germline assignment: CDR1 SQVTM and CDR2 ANQGSEA. The V end lost 6 bases, the J end lost 2 bases, and 15 bases lay between the germline ends. The CDR3 region is CSVRQADLTDTQYF. CDR3 nucleotide sequence: TGCAGCGTCCGACAGGCCGACCTCACAGATACGCAGTATTTT.

There are a few counts of this clonotype. This rearrangement joins TRBV19 to TRBJ2-3, with D possibly matching TRBD2 (7 bases). Germline V CDR1 and CDR2: LNHDA, SQIVND (reference sequence). This CDR3 is built from 14 residues. With 3 bases removed from V and 5 bases from J, the gap between germline ends came to 12 bases. CDR3 sequence reads: CASSIRGAGDTQYF. Here the CDR3 DNA reads TGTGCCAGTAGTATCCGGGGGGCCGGAGATACGCAGTATTTT.

This clonotype was recorded at least ten times. The chain has TRBV3-1 and TRBJ1-6; D is unresolved. The CDR3 is made up of 12 amino acids. Trimming stripped 0 bases from V and 10 bases from J, with 4 bases between. Germline V gene data show CDR1 as LGHDT and CDR2 as YNNKEL (reference sequence). CDR3 amino acids: CASSQEPSPLHF. CDR3 bases: TGTGCCAGCAGCCAAGAGCCCTCACCCCTCCACTTT.

This clonotype has a handful of counts. This chain uses TRBV6-2 or TRBV6-3 with TRBJ2-2; 8 bases map to TRBD1. The trim removed 7 bases at V and 0 bases at J, leaving 4 bases unmatched. The V gene's germline CDR1 is MNHEY and CDR2 SVGEGT. The CDR3 extends over 15 amino acids. The CDR3 is CASNPDRANTGELFF. CDR3 in DNA: TGTGCCAGCAACCCGGACAGGGCGAACACCGGGGAGCTGTTTTTT.

This clonotype was picked up many times. The chain is built from TRBV11-3 and TRBJ1-1; 7 bases align to TRBD1. The V segment lost 0 bases and the J segment 6 bases; nucleotides outside the gene matches: 10. This CDR3 spans 16 amino acids. Germline-derived CDR1 and CDR2 are SGHNT and YENEEA. CDR3 in amino acids: CASSLEGTAMAPEAFF. The CDR3 DNA is TGTGCCAGCAGCTTAGAGGGGACAGCCATGGCCCCTGAAGCTTTCTTT.